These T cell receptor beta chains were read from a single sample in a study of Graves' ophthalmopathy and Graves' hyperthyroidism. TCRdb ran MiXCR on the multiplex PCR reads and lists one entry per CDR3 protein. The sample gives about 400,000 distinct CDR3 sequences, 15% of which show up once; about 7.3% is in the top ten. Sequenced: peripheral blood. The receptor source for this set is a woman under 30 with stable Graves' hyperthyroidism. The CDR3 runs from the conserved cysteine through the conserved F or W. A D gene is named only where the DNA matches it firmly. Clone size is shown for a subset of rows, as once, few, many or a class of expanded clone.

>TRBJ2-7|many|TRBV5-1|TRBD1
TGCGCCAGCAGCTTGGAGGGACAGGGTGACGAGCAGTACTTC
CASSLEGQGDEQYF
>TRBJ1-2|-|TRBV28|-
TGTGCCAGCAGTTTCCAGGGGTTATACTATGGCTACACCTTC
CASSFQGLYYGYTF
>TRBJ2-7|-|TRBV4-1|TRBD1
TGCGCCAGCAGCCTTGTGAGGGACAGCCCCGGAGAGCAGTACTTC
CASSLVRDSPGEQYF
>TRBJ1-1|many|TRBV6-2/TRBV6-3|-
TGTGCCAGCAGTTACGGAGGCAGGGCTAACACTGAAGCTTTCTTT
CASSYGGRANTEAFF
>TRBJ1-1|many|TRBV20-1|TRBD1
TGCAGTGCCAGGACAGGGGAAGGGGACACTGAAGCTTTCTTT
CSARTGEGDTEAFF
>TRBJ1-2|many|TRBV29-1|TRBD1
TGCAGCGTTTATGGGACAGGCGAGGACTATGGCTACACCTTC
CSVYGTGEDYGYTF
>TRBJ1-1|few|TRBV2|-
TGTGCCAGTTTAGAGAACACTGAAGCTTTCTTT
CASLENTEAFF
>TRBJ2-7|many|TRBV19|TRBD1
TGTGCCAGTAGTCAGGGGGCGGGCGAGCAGTACTTC
CASSQGAGEQYF
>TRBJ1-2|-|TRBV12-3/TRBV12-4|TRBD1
TGTGCCAGCAGTTCGATGGAGGGACAGGGAGTATATGGCTACACCTTC
CASSSMEGQGVYGYTF
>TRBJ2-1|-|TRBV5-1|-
TGCGCCAGCAGCTCCAGGAGGCGGAGCTCCTACAATGAGCAGTTCTTC
CASSSRRRSSYNEQFF
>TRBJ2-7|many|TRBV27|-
TGTGCCAGCAGTTTAGGGCCGCCTGTCTCCTACGAGCAGTACTTC
CASSLGPPVSYEQYF
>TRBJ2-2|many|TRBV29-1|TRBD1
TGCAGCGTTACGGGACAGGGGACGAACACCGGGGAGCTGTTTTTT
CSVTGQGTNTGELFF
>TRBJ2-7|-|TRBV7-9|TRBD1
TGTGCCAGCAGCTTTGGGGGACAGGGGTTCGAGCAGTACTTC
CASSFGGQGFEQYF
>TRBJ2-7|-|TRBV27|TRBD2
TGTGCCAGCAGTTTCGGGACTAGCGGCCTCGGGGGGCAGTACTTC
CASSFGTSGLGGQYF
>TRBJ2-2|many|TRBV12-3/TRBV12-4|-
TGTGCCAGCAGTTTAGTACGGGCCAACGGCGGGGAGCTGTTTTTT
CASSLVRANGGELFF
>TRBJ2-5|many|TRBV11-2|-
TGTGCCAGCAGCACCAGATTCAGGGGAAGGAAGACCCAGTACTTC
CASSTRFRGRKTQYF
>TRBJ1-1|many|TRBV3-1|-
TGTGCCAGCAGCCACCGAAGGACTGCGAACACTGAAGCTTTCTTT
CASSHRRTANTEAFF
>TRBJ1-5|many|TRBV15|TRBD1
TGTGCCACCAGCCCAGCGACAGGGCGACAGCCCCAGCATTTT
CATSPATGRQPQHF
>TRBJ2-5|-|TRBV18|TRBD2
TGTGCCAGCTCACCACTGGGAGGGCTTGAGACCGAGTACTTC
CASSPLGGLETEYF
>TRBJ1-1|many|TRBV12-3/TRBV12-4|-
TGTGCCAGCAGGACTACCTGGAAGGCGGGGACTGAAGCTTTCTTT
CASRTTWKAGTEAFF
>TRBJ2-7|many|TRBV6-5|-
TGTGCCAGCAGTGTACTGACAAACTACGAGCAGTACTTC
CASSVLTNYEQYF
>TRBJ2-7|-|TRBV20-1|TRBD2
TGCAGTGCTAGAGTTAGCGGGGTAACCTACGAGCAGTACTTC
CSARVSGVTYEQYF
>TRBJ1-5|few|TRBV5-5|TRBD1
TGTGCCAGCAGCTTCGGGGACAGGGGAGGCGACCAGCCCCAGCATTTT
CASSFGDRGGDQPQHF
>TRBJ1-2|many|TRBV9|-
TGTGCCAGCAGCGTAGTGCCCAGGCCGGACTATGGCTACACCTTC
CASSVVPRPDYGYTF
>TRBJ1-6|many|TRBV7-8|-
TGTGCCAGCAGCCCCCAAACTGGAAATTCACCCCTCCACTTT
CASSPQTGNSPLHF
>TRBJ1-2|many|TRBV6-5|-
TGTGCCAGCTTGGGCAGGCCCTATGGCTACACCTTC
CASLGRPYGYTF
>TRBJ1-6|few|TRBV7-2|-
TGTGCCAGCAGCTTAGATGAGGGCAACCGCCCCCTCCACTTT
CASSLDEGNRPLHF
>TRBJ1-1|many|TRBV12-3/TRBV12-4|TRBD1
TGTGCCAGCAGCTTTACAGGGGGCACTGAAGCTTTCTTT
CASSFTGGTEAFF
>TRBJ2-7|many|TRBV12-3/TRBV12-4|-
TGTGCCAGCCGCAGCGCCGCCTACGAGCAGTACTTC
CASRSAAYEQYF
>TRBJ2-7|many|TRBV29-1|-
TGCAGCTTCAAGGGGGGACCAGGGTACTACGAGCAGTACTTC
CSFKGGPGYYEQYF
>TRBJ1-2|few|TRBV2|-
TGTGCCAGCAGCGCCCGTTCGACCTATGGCTACACCTTC
CASSARSTYGYTF
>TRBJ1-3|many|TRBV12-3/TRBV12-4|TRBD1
TGTGCCAGTATGCAAAACAGGGGACCTGGAAACACCATATATTTT
CASMQNRGPGNTIYF
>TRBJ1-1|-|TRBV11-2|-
TGTGCCAGCAGCTTAGAAAGGGTTGGGGAAGCTTTCTTT
CASSLERVGEAFF
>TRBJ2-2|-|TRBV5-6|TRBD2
TGTGCCAGCAGCTTGCTAGCGGGGGCCAAGAACACCGGGGAGCTGTTTTTT
CASSLLAGAKNTGELFF
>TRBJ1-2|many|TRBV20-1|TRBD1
TGCGGTGCTAGCGCCGACAGGGTGGGCTATGGCTACACCTTC
CGASADRVGYGYTF
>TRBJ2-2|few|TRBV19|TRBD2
TGTGCCTCCTTTCGGGACTACTCGAACACCGGGGAGCTGTTTTTT
CASFRDYSNTGELFF
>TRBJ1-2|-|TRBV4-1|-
TGCGCCAGCAGCCAGCAAGGACGGGGTTTTGGCTACACCTTC
CASSQQGRGFGYTF
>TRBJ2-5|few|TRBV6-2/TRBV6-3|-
TGTGCCAGCAGTCTCCGGAGTAAAGAGACCCAGTACTTC
CASSLRSKETQYF
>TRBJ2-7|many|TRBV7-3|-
TGTGCCAGCAGCCTCCGGGACGGGAGCTCCTACGAGCAGTACTTC
CASSLRDGSSYEQYF
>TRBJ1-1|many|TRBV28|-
TGTGCCAGCAAATCGATGAACACTGAAGCTTTCTTT
CASKSMNTEAFF
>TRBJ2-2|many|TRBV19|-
TGTGCCAGCCAGGCGGACGGGGAGCTGTTTTTT
CASQADGELFF
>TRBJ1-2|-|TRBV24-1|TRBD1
TGTGCCACCAGTGATTCCATAGGGGGCGAAGGTTACACCTTC
CATSDSIGGEGYTF
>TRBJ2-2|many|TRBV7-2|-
TGTGCCAGCAGCTTAGACGGGACCGCCGGGGAGCTGTTTTTT
CASSLDGTAGELFF
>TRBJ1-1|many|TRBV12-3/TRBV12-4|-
TGTGCCAGCATCCCCCGGGTAACCGGGAACACTGAAGCTTTCTTT
CASIPRVTGNTEAFF
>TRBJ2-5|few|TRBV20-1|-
TGCAGTGCGACCGAGGGGGGGCCAGAAGAGACCCAGTACTTC
CSATEGGPEETQYF
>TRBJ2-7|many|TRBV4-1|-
TGCGCCAGCAGCCAAGGACTAGTCACTGGGGAGCAGTACTTC
CASSQGLVTGEQYF
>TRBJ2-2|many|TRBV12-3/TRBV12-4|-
TGTGCCAGCACCGCCAATACTAGGTTCCCCGGGGAGCTGTTTTTT
CASTANTRFPGELFF
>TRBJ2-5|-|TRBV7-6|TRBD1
TGTGCCAGCAGCTTAGGGACAGGGGGTCCAGAGACCCAGTACTTC
CASSLGTGGPETQYF
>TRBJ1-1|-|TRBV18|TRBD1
TGTGCCTCGGGTGAAGGGGGCGATGCTTTCTTT
CASGEGGDAFF
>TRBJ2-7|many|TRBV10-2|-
TGCGCCAGCAGTCACAGTTTCTCCTACGAGCAGTACTTC
CASSHSFSYEQYF
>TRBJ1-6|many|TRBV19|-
TGTGCCAGTAGTTTTGATGTGGCTTCACCCCTCCACTTT
CASSFDVASPLHF
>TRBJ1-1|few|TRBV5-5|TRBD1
TGTGCCAGCAGCGTCCGGGACAGGGGGACCACTGAAGCTTTCTTT
CASSVRDRGTTEAFF
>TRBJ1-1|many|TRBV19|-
TGTGCCAGTAGTATCTTGGTGAACACTGAAGCTTTCTTT
CASSILVNTEAFF
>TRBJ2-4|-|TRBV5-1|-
TGCGCCAGCAGCCCCGAGGGGTCCAAAAACATTCAGTACTTC
CASSPEGSKNIQYF
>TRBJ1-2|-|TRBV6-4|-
TGTGCCAGCAGTTACCTCGGGGGCCACTATGGCTACACCTTC
CASSYLGGHYGYTF
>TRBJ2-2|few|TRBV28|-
TGTGCCAGCAGTTTTTCAACCTTCCACCCCGGGGAGCTGTTTTTT
CASSFSTFHPGELFF
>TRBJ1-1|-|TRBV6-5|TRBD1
TGTGCCAGCAGTTCTCAAAGGGACAGAAGGAACACTGAAGCTTTCTTT
CASSSQRDRRNTEAFF